The 17 T cell receptor beta chains in this list originate from one sample, sequenced in a study of blood T cell repertoires in COVID-19. The data were produced by immunoSEQ multiplex PCR, yet TCRdb's version contains in-frame clones alone and is incomplete. The repertoire has about 130,000 clones, about four fifths of them found once; the top ten carry 37%. The sequenced sample consisted of peripheral blood. The receptors derive from a man aged 40-49 years with active or convalescent COVID-19.

The rearrangement links TRBV18 to TRBJ2-3; 13 bases agree with TRBD2. Per germline, CDR1 KGHSH and CDR2 LQKENI. V gave up 4 bases and J gave up 3 bases; unmatched junction bases: 1. The CDR3 covers 15 residues. This chain's CDR3 is CASSQLAGGTDTQYF. Written as DNA, the CDR3 is TGTGCCAGCTCACAACTAGCGGGAGGGACAGATACGCAGTATTTT.

The gene calls are TRBV27 and TRBJ2-7; the match to TRBD1 covers 11 bases. There are 16 residues in the CDR3. Trimming cost V 5 bases and J 2 bases; bases outside gene matches: 8. Germline V lookup: CDR1 MNHEY, CDR2 SMNVEV (reference sequence). CDR3 sequence reads: CASSPDRGHLTYEQYF. The CDR3 nucleotides are TGTGCCAGCAGTCCGGACAGGGGGCACCTTACCTACGAGCAGTACTTC.

As DNA, the CDR3 is TGTGCCATCAGTGGGGACAGGGGTATATCTGGGGCCAACGTCCTGACTTTC. Its protein product is CAISGDRGISGANVLTF. The chain uses TRBV10-3 and TRBJ2-6; TRBD1 agrees at 10 bases. Germline loops: CDR1 ENHRY, CDR2 SYGVKD. CDR3 length: 17 amino acids. The ends lost 4 bases at V and 1 base at J; junction bases unmatched: 4.

This chain joins TRBV7-8 and TRBJ1-4; 8 bases map to TRBD1. V shed 1 base and J 8 bases; nucleotides not matched to a gene: 6. The CDR3 sequence is 15 residues long. Per the germline V gene, CDR1 is SGHVS and CDR2 is FQNEAQ. The CDR3 here is CASSLGGTGWEKLFF. CDR3 coding DNA: TGTGCCAGCAGCTTAGGGGGGACAGGATGGGAAAAACTGTTTTTT.

There are many counts of this clone. The CDR3 sequence: CASRHDYNSPLHF. The CDR3 DNA follows: TGTGCCAGTAGGCACGACTACAATTCACCCCTCCACTTT. The gene calls are TRBV6-4 and TRBJ1-6, with D unresolved. Trimming left V 9 bases short and J 7 bases short, with 13 bases between. The CDR3 spans 13 residues. The germline gives CDR1 MRHNA, CDR2 SNTAGT.

The chain couples TRBV11-2 to TRBJ2-2, with 7 bases matching TRBD2. Germline lookup yields CDR1 SGHAT and CDR2 FQNNGV. With V trimmed by 0 bases and J by 7 bases, 5 bases remained unmatched. The length of the CDR3 is 15 residues. The chain's CDR3 is CASSLDEGLFGELFF. For the CDR3, the DNA is TGTGCCAGCAGCTTAGACGAGGGACTATTCGGGGAGCTGTTTTTT.

V gene TRBV7-2 combines with J gene TRBJ1-1; 10 nucleotides match TRBD1. J lost 11 bases, V lost 5 bases, and 11 bases had no gene match. Germline lookup yields CDR1 SGHTA and CDR2 FQGNSA. This CDR3 is built from 14 residues. The CDR3 DNA sequence: TGTGCCAGCAGCCCTGGGACAGGGGCCGTAGTGGCTTTCTTT. It is translated as CASSPGTGAVVAFF.

This clone turned up a few times. This chain joins TRBV5-1 and TRBJ2-5; 8 bases map to TRBD1. V was clipped by 3 bases and J by 5 bases; unmatched bases: 9. The CDR3 is 15 residues long. Per the germline V gene, CDR1 is SGHRS and CDR2 is YFSETQ. The CDR3, as DNA: TGCGCCAGCAGCTCCACAGGGGGGCCCGGGGAGACCCAGTACTTC. This codes for CASSSTGGPGETQYF. The full variable domain, completed using reference TRBV5-1 and TRBJ2-5, is KAGVTQTPRYLIKTRGQQVTLSCSPISGHRSVSWYQQTPGQGLQFLFEYFSETQRNKGNFPGRFSGRQFSNSRSEMNVSTLELGDSALYLCASSSTGGPGETQYFGPGTRLLVL.

This chain links TRBV19 with TRBJ2-5, with D maybe TRBD2 (6 bases). The V end was cut by 1 base, the J end by 5 bases, with 11 bases between. Germline assignment: CDR1 LNHDA and CDR2 SQIVND (reference sequence). CDR3 size: 14 residues. The CDR3 DNA sequence: TGTGCCAGTAGTATAGGTGGGAGCGGGGAGACCCAGTACTTC. The encoded protein is CASSIGGSGETQYF.

This clone was seen only a few times. This sequence joins TRBV12-3 or TRBV12-4 and TRBJ1-2, with 9 nucleotides matching TRBD1. V dropped 8 bases and J dropped 7; count of bases not matched to a gene: 2. The CDR3 is made up of 11 amino acids. The CDR3 protein is CASWTGAGYTF. As DNA, the CDR3 is TGTGCCAGCTGGACAGGGGCTGGCTACACCTTC.

The chain couples TRBV7-3 to TRBJ1-2; 8 positions match TRBD1. The CDR3 runs to 14 residues. Germline values: CDR1 SGHTA, CDR2 FQGTGA. V was clipped by 2 bases and J by 6 bases; unmatched bases: 5. The CDR3 here is CASSLPDRADGYTF. CDR3 coding DNA: TGTGCCAGCAGCTTACCGGACAGGGCGGATGGCTACACCTTC.

This clone has a single count. V gene TRBV24-1 combines with J gene TRBJ1-5; TRBD1 matches 8 bases. CDR3 length equals 14 residues. The ends lost 4 bases at V and 6 bases at J; junction bases unmatched: 4. CDR1 and CDR2 (germline): KGHDR, SFDVKD. For the CDR3, the DNA is TGTGCCACCAGTGAACCCGACAGGGGTCAGCCCCAGCATTTT. This gives the protein CATSEPDRGQPQHF.

V and J are TRBV5-6 and TRBJ1-6; 7 bases match TRBD1. Per germline, CDR1 SGHDT and CDR2 YYEEEE. After removal of 2 bases from V and 7 bases from J, the junction contained 9 bases not matched to a gene. CDR3 length: 16 amino acids. The CDR3 region is CASSLGAGGNNSPLHF. CDR3 coding DNA: TGTGCCAGCAGCTTAGGGGCAGGGGGTAACAATTCACCCCTCCACTTT.

The J gene is TRBJ2-1, the V gene TRBV28, with TRBD2 matching 11 bases. This CDR3 contains 15 residues. Germline V CDR1 and CDR2: MDHEN, SYDVKM. Germline trimming cut 5 bases from V and 8 bases from J; bases unmatched to any gene: 8. CDR3 DNA: TGTGCCAGCAGTAACCTAGCGGGGGGTAGATATGAGCAGTTCTTC. It translates to CASSNLAGGRYEQFF. Together with reference TRBV28 and TRBJ2-1, the CDR3 gives the full variable domain: DVKVTQSSRYLVKRTGEKVFLECVQDMDHENMFWYRQDPGLGLRLIYFSYDVKMKEKGDIPEGYSVSREKKERFSLILESASTNQTSMYLCASSNLAGGRYEQFFGPGTRLTVL.

The rearrangement links TRBV3-1 (or the pseudogene TRBV3-2) to TRBJ1-1, with 7 bases fitting TRBD1. V lost 5 bases to trimming and J lost 1 base; unmatched junction nucleotides: 4. The germline CDR1 and CDR2 sequences are LGHDT and YNNKEL (reference sequence). CDR3 length: 14 residues. CDR3 nucleotide sequence: TGTGCCAGCAGCAGACAGGGCGGGAACACTGAAGCTTTCTTT. Residues: CASSRQGGNTEAFF.

V usage is TRBV20-1 and J usage is TRBJ1-5, with TRBD1 as a possible D gene (5 bases). The CDR3 extends over 15 amino acids. Per germline, CDR1 DFQATT and CDR2 SNEGSKA (reference sequence). V was shortened by 3 bases and J by 0 bases, with 12 bases between the two germline ends. The DNA for the CDR3 is TGCAGTGCTAGTAAGGGGCAGTCTAGCAATCAGCCCCAGCATTTT. It yields the protein CSASKGQSSNQPQHF.

The V gene is TRBV9, the J gene TRBJ2-3; TRBD2 matches at 11 bases. The junction had 8 bases not matched to a gene; V was cut back by 4 bases and J by 7 bases. Germline CDR1 SGDLS, CDR2 YYNGEE. This CDR3 has 15 amino acids. For the CDR3, the DNA is TGTGCCAGCAGCTTAGCGGGGGGGCCAAGGAATACGCAGTATTTT. Translating gives CASSLAGGPRNTQYF.